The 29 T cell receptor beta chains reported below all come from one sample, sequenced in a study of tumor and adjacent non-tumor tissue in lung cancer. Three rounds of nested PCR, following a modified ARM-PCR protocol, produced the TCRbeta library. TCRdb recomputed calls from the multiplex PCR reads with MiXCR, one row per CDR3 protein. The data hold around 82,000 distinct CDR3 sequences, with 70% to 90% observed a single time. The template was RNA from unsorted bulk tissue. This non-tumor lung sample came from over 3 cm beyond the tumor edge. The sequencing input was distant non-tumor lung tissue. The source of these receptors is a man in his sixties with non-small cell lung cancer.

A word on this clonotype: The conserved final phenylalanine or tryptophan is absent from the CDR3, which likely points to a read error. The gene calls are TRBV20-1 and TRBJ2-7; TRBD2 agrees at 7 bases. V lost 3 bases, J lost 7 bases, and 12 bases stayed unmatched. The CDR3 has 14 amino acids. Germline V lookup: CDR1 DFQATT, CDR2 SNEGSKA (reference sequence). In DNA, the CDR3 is TGCAGTGCTAGCTCCCCCGTCGGGAGGTATGAGCAGTACTTA. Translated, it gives CSASSPVGRYEQYL.

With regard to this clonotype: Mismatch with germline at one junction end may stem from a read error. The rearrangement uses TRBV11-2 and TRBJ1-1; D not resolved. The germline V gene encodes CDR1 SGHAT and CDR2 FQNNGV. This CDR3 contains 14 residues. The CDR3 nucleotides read TGTGTCAGCAGCTTAGTCGTGATGGGCACTGAAGCTCTCTTT. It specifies CVSSLVVMGTEALF.

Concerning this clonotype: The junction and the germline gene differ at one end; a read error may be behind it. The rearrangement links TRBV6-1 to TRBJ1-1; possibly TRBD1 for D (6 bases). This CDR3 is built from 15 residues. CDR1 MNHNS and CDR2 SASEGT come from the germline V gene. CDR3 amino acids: CTSSDGPGAGTEAFF. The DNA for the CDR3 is TGTACCAGCAGCGATGGACCGGGGGCCGGAACTGAAGCTTTCTTT.

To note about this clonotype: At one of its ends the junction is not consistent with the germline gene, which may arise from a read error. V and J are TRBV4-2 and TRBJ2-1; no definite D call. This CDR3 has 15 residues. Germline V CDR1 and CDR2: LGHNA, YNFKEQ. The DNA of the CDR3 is TGTGCCAGTAGCCAATATCGAGGAGACTACAATGAGCAGTTCTTC. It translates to CASSQYRGDYNEQFF.

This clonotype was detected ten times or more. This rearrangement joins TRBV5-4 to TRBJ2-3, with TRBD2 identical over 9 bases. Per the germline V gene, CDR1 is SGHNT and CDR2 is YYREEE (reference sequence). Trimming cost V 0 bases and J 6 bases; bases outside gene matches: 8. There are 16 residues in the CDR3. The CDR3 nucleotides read TGTGCCAGCAGCTTGGCTCCGGGACTAGCAACGGATACGCAGTATTTT. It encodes CASSLAPGLATDTQYF.

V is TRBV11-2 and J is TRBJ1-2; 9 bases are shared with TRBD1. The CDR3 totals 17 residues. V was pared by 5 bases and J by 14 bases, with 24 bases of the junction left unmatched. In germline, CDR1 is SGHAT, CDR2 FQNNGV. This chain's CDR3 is CASSPAAGQGFNYGCTF. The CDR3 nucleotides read TGTGCCAGCAGCCCCGCGGCGGGACAGGGCTTCAACTATGGCTGTACCTTC.

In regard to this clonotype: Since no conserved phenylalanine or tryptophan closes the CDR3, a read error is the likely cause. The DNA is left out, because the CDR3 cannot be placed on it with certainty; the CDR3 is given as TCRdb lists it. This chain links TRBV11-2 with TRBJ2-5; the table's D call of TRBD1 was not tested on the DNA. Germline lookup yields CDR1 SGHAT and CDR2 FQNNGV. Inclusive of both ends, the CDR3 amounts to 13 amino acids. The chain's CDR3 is CASSSTGGETQCL.

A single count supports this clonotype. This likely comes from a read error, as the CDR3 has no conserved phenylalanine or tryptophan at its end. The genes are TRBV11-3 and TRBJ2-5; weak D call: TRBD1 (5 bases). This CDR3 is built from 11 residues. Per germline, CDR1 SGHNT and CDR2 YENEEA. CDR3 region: CVRVYQETQYL. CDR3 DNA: TGTGTCAGGGTGTACCAAGAGACCCAGTACTTA.

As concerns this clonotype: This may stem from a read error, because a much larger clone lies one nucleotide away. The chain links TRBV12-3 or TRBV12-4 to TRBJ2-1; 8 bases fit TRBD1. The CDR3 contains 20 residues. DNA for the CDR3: TGTGCCAACAGTTTAGTTTCTGGGCGTGCAGGGGGCGCGAAGAACAATGAGCAGTTCTTC. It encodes CANSLVSGRAGGAKNNEQFF.

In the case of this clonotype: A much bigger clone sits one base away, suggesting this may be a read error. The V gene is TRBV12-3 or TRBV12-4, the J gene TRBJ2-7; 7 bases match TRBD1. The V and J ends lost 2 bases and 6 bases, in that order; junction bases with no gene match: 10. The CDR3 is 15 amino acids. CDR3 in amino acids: CASSLRGGAYPEQYF. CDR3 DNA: TGTGCCAGCAGTTTACGAGGGGGCGCTTATCCCGAGCAGTACTTC.

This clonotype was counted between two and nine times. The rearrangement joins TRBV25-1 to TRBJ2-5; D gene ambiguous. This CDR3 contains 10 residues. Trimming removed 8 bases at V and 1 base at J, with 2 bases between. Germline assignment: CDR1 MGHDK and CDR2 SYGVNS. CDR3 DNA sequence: TGTGCCAGCGGCCAAGAGACCCAGTACTTC. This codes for CASGQETQYF.

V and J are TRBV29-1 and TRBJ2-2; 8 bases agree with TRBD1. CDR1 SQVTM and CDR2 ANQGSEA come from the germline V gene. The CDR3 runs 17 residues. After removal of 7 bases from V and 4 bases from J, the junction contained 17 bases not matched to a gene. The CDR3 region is CSANPSGGAGGTGELFF. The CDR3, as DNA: TGCAGCGCCAACCCGTCAGGGGGCGCGGGTGGCACCGGGGAGCTGTTTTTT.

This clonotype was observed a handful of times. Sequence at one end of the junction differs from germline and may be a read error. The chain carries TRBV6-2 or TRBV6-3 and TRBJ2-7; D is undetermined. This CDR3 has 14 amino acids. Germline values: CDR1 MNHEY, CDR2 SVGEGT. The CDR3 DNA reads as TGTGCCAGCAGTTCCCCACTGGCGTCATACGAGCAGCACTTC. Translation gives CASSSPLASYEQHF.

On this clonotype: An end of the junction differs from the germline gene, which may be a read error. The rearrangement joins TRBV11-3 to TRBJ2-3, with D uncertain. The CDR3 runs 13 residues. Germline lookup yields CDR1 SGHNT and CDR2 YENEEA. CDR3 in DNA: TGTGCTAGCAGCTTTCAGAGAGCAGATACGCAGTATTTT. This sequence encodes CASSFQRADTQYF.

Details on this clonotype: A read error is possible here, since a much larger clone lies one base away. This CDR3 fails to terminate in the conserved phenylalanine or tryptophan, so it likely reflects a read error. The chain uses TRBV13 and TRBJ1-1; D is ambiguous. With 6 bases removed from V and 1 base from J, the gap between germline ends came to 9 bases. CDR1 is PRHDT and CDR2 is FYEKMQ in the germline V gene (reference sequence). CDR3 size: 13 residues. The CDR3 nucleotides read TGTGCCAGCAGGTCTACAGAGAACACTGAAGCTTTCTCT. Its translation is CASRSTENTEAFS.

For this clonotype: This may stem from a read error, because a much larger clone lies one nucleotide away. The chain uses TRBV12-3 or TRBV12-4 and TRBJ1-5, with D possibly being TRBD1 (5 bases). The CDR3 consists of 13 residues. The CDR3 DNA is TGTGCCAGCAGTTCAGGGTGGAATCGGCCCCAGCATTTT. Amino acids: CASSSGWNRPQHF.

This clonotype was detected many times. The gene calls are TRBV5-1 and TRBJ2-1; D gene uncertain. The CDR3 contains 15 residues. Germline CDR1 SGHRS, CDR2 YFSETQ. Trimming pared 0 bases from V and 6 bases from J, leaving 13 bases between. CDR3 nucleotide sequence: TGCGCCAGCAGCTTGGGGGCCCCGGAAGCCAATGAGCAGTTCTTC. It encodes CASSLGAPEANEQFF.

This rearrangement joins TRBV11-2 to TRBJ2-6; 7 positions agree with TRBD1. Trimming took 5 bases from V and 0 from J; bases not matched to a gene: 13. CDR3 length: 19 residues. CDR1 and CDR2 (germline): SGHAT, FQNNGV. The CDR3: CASSVVTKDRHSGANVLTF. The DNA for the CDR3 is TGTGCCAGCAGCGTAGTTACAAAGGACAGGCACTCTGGGGCCAACGTCCTGACTTTC.

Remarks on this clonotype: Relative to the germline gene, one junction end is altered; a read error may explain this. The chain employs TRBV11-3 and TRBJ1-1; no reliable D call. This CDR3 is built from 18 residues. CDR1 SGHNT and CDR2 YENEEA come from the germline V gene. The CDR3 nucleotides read TGTGTCAGCAGCTTAACGCCGAATCTGTATATTCGGAACACTGAAGCTTTCTTT. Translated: CVSSLTPNLYIRNTEAFF.

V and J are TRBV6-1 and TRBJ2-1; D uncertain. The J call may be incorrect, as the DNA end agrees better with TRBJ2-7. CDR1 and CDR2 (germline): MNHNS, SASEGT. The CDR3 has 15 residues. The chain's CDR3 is CVISERDWPYNEQYF. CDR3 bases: TGTGTCATCAGTGAAAGGGATTGGCCGTACAATGAGCAGTACTTC.

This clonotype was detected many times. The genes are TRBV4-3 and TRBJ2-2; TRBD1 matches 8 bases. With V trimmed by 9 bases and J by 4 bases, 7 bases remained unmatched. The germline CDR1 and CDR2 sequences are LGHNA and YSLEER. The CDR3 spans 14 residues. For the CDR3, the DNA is TGCGCCAGTCAGACAGGGGCGGGCACCGGGGAGCTGTTTTTT. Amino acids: CASQTGAGTGELFF.

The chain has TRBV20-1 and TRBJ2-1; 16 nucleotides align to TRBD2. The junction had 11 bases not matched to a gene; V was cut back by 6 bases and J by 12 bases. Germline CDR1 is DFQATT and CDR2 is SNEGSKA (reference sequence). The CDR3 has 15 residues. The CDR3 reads CSAQGLAGGNNMQFF. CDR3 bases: TGCAGTGCCCAGGGACTAGCGGGAGGGAACAATATGCAGTTCTTC.

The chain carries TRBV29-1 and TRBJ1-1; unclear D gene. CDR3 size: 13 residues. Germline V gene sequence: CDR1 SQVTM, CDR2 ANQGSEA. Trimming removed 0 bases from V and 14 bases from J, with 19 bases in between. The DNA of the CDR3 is TGCAGCGTTGAAGACCCCGTCTCTGCTGAAACATTCTTT. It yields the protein CSVEDPVSAETFF.

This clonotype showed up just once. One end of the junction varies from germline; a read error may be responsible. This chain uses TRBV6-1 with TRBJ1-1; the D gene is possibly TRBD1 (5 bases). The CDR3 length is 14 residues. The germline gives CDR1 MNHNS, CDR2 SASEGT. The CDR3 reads CTSSEDSGDTESFF. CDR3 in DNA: TGTACCAGCAGTGAAGACAGTGGCGACACTGAATCTTTCTTT.

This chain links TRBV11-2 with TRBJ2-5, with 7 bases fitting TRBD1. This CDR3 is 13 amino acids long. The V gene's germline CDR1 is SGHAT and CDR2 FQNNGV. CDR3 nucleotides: TGTGTCGGCAGTTATACAGGGGAAGAGACCCAGTACTTC. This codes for CVGSYTGEETQYF.

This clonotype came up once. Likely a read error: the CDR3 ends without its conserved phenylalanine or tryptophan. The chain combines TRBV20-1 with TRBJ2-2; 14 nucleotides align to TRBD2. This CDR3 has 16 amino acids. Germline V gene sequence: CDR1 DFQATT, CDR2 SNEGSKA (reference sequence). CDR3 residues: CSVRGTSGGDTEELFL. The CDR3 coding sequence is TGCAGTGTTAGGGGGACTAGCGGGGGAGACACCGAGGAGCTGTTTTTA.

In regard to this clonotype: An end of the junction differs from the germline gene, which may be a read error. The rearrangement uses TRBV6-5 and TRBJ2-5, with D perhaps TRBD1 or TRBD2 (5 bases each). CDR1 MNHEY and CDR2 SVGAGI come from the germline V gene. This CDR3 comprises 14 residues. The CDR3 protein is CANSYSGRVGTLYF. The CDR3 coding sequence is TGTGCCAACAGTTACTCGGGAAGGGTAGGGACCCTGTACTTC.

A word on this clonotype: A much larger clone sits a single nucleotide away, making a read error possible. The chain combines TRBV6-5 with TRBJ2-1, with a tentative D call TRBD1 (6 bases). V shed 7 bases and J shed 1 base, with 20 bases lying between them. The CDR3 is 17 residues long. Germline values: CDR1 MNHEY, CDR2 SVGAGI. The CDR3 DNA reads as TGTGCCAGCAATGGGGGCTTGGGGATGGTATCCTACAATGAGCAGTTCTTC. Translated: CASNGGLGMVSYNEQFF.

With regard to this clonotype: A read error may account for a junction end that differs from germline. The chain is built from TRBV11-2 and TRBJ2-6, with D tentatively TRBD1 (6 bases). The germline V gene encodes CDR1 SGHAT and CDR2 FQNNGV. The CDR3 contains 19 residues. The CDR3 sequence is CASNLVPNDRPSGANILTF. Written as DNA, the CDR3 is TGTGCCAGCAACTTAGTTCCAAATGACAGGCCCTCTGGGGCCAACATCCTGACTTTC.